The 18 T cell receptor beta chains listed next were all sequenced from one sample in a study of T cells in Graves' hyperthyroidism and ophthalmopathy. TCR beta CDR3 sequences were amplified from RNA transcripts. The study used the HTBI primer set for a first-round RT-PCR of the TCR CDR3. TCRdb re-called the multiplex PCR reads with MiXCR, one entry per CDR3 protein. Of about 840,000 distinct CDR3 sequences detected, roughly 40% appear once; the ten largest clones hold approximately 8.7%. Source material: blood. The receptors were gathered from a man between 18 and 35 years old with Graves' hyperthyroidism.

This clonotype was picked up many times. The rearrangement joins TRBV7-6 to TRBJ1-4, with unresolved D. The CDR3 totals 16 residues. Trimming shortened V by 5 bases and J by 0 bases, and 13 bases separated the two germline ends. CDR1 is SGHVS and CDR2 is FNYEAQ in the germline V gene. CDR3 amino acids: CASSIYSSATNEKLFF. The CDR3 coding sequence is TGTGCCAGCAGCATATACAGCTCCGCAACTAATGAAAAACTGTTTTTT.

Details on this clonotype: Given the absence of the conserved phenylalanine or tryptophan at the CDR3 end, a read error is likely. J is TRBJ1-1 and V is TRBV10-3; D gene unclear. The CDR3 is 17 residues long. Germline V lookup: CDR1 ENHRY, CDR2 SYGVKD. CDR3 sequence: CASSYSKVGLPGTEAFL. As DNA, the CDR3 is TGTGCCAGCAGTTACTCGAAGGTTGGTCTGCCAGGCACTGAAGCTTTCCTT.

A remark on this clonotype: This may stem from a read error, because a much larger clone lies one nucleotide away. The chain has TRBV29-1 and TRBJ2-2, with 8 positions matching TRBD1. The V gene end was trimmed by 5 bases and the J gene end by 3 bases; junction bases not matched to a gene: 8. The CDR3 loop spans 15 amino acids. Looked up from germline, CDR1 is SQVTM and CDR2 is ANQGSEA. The CDR3 DNA reads TGCAGCGTTCGCGTCCAGGGGGCGGACACCGGGGAGCTGTTTTTT. This translates into CSVRVQGADTGELFF.

There are a few counts of this clonotype. The V call is TRBV7-2, the J call TRBJ1-2, with a tentative D call TRBD1 (5 bases). This CDR3 contains 13 residues. Trimming removed 5 bases from V and 5 bases from J, with 12 bases in between. The germline CDR1 and CDR2 sequences are SGHTA and FQGNSA. DNA of the CDR3: TGTGCCAGCAGCCCAGCCGGGGCGTATGGCTACACCTTC. This gives the protein CASSPAGAYGYTF.

This clonotype occurred many times. The chain uses TRBV7-8 and TRBJ2-5; D is perhaps TRBD2 (5 bases). CDR1 and CDR2 from the germline V gene are SGHVS and FQNEAQ. Trimming cost V 5 bases and J 4 bases, with 8 bases left between them. This CDR3 is 12 amino acids long. The CDR3 sequence is CASSRGRETQYF. In DNA form, the CDR3 reads TGTGCCAGCAGCCGAGGGAGAGAGACCCAGTACTTC.

This clonotype was seen many times. CDR3 sequence: CSVEKGHGYTF. In DNA, the CDR3 is TGCAGCGTTGAGAAAGGGCATGGCTACACCTTC. The gene calls are TRBV29-1 and TRBJ1-2; D uncertain. V shed 3 bases and J shed 6 bases, with 8 bases lying between them. This CDR3 is built from 11 residues. Germline CDR1 and CDR2: SQVTM and ANQGSEA.

J is TRBJ1-6 and V is TRBV10-1; a weak D match, TRBD1 (6 bases). V was trimmed by 4 bases and J by 8 bases, leaving 12 bases between them. Germline loops: CDR1 WNHNN, CDR2 SYGVQD (reference sequence). The CDR3 sequence is 14 residues long. The CDR3 sequence: CASSGRGEYSPLHF. In nucleotides, the CDR3 is TGCGCCAGCAGTGGCAGGGGCGAATATTCACCCCTCCACTTT.

This clonotype was detected many times. The chain couples TRBV7-3 to TRBJ1-2, with D possibly being TRBD1 (6 bases). The CDR3 runs to 13 residues. Germline V gives CDR1 SGHTA, CDR2 FQGTGA. V lost 5 bases to trimming and J lost 1 base, with 8 bases between them. The chain's CDR3 is CASSEDSNYGYTF. DNA for the CDR3: TGTGCCAGCAGCGAGGACAGTAACTATGGCTACACCTTC.

The chain links TRBV4-1 to TRBJ2-7; D gene unclear. This CDR3 region has 17 residues. Germline V gene data show CDR1 as MGHRA and CDR2 as YSYEKL. Trimming removed 1 base at V and 2 bases at J, with 18 bases between. The CDR3 DNA reads as TGCGCCAGCAGCCAAGCTCCCGACACGTACATTACCTACGAGCAGTACTTC. The encoded protein is CASSQAPDTYITYEQYF.

This clonotype has just a few counts. The chain employs TRBV5-1 and TRBJ2-2; TRBD2 matches at 8 bases. V was clipped by 3 bases and J by 4 bases; unmatched bases: 5. Germline CDR1 SGHRS, CDR2 YFSETQ. The CDR3 totals 15 residues. The CDR3 spells CASSSSGSGTGELFF. The CDR3 DNA reads TGCGCCAGCAGCTCGAGCGGGAGTGGCACCGGGGAGCTGTTTTTT. The whole variable domain, filled in from reference TRBV5-1 and TRBJ2-2, reads KAGVTQTPRYLIKTRGQQVTLSCSPISGHRSVSWYQQTPGQGLQFLFEYFSETQRNKGNFPGRFSGRQFSNSRSEMNVSTLELGDSALYLCASSSSGSGTGELFFGEGSRLTVL.

Of note for this clonotype: One end of the junction fails to match germline, which may point to a read error. The chain joins TRBV7-8 to TRBJ2-5; 8 bases align to TRBD2. Germline V gives CDR1 SGHVS, CDR2 FQNEAQ. CDR3 length: 16 residues. Written as DNA, the CDR3 is TGTGCCAGCAGCTTAGTAATAGCGGGGAGCCAAGAGAACCAGTACTTC. This encodes CASSLVIAGSQENQYF.

This clonotype was seen just once. A much bigger clone sits one base away, suggesting this may be a read error. The CDR3 bases are TGTGCCAGCAGAGACGGTCACGGCGAGCAGTACTTC. This sequence encodes CASRDGHGEQYF. The chain has TRBV7-3 and TRBJ2-7; D unresolved. Germline CDR1 and CDR2: SGHTA and FQGTGA. The CDR3 covers 12 residues. V dropped 6 bases and J dropped 6 bases, with 12 bases sitting between them.

This clonotype was recorded many times. This sequence joins TRBV25-1 and TRBJ2-5; D unresolved. CDR3 length: 16 residues. V lost 0 bases and J lost 0, with 11 bases in between. Germline lookup yields CDR1 MGHDK and CDR2 SYGVNS. CDR3 sequence: CASSEYRVGYQETQYF. CDR3 coding DNA: TGTGCCAGCAGTGAATATAGAGTCGGGTACCAAGAGACCCAGTACTTC. Full variable domain (missing parts from reference TRBV25-1 and TRBJ2-5): EADIYQTPRYLVIGTGKKITLECSQTMGHDKMYWYQQDPGMELHLIHYSYGVNSTEKGDLSSESTVSRIRTEHFPLTLESARPSHTSQYLCASSEYRVGYQETQYFGPGTRLLVL.

Only one count was recorded for this clonotype. The chain carries TRBV7-9 and TRBJ1-1; D possibly corresponds to TRBD1 (5 bases). The germline gives CDR1 SEHNR, CDR2 FQNEAQ (reference sequence). V dropped 8 bases and J dropped 3 bases, with 16 bases sitting between them. The CDR3 has 14 residues. CDR3 protein: CASDGGGLDTEAFF. CDR3 nucleotides: TGTGCCAGCGACGGGGGAGGGTTAGACACTGAAGCTTTCTTT.

The genes are TRBV20-1 and TRBJ2-7; D remains ambiguous. Germline CDR1 DFQATT, CDR2 SNEGSKA (reference sequence). Deletions cut 0 bases from V and 6 bases from J, with 18 bases between. This CDR3 has 15 amino acids. In nucleotides, the CDR3 is TGCAGTGCTAGAGATTTACCGGGTCTAAGGTCCGAGCAGTACTTC. Translation gives CSARDLPGLRSEQYF.

The chain links TRBV29-1 to TRBJ2-4; 8 nucleotides agree with TRBD1. After removal of 2 bases from V and 13 bases from J, the junction contained 16 bases not matched to a gene. CDR3 length: 15 amino acids. Germline CDR1 SQVTM, CDR2 ANQGSEA. The CDR3 loop is CSVEQQGAPTGSQYF. The CDR3 DNA reads TGCAGCGTTGAACAGCAGGGGGCCCCAACCGGCTCCCAGTACTTC.

This clonotype came up many times. The chain uses TRBV29-1 and TRBJ2-7; D unresolved. The V gene lost 3 bases and the J gene lost 2 bases, with 14 bases spanning the gap. The CDR3 sequence is 14 residues long. Germline CDR1 is SQVTM and CDR2 is ANQGSEA. CDR3 nucleotides: TGCAGCGTTGAGCCGTCGATGAAGACCTACGAGCAGTACTTC. It codes for CSVEPSMKTYEQYF.

The CDR3 region is CASGRGREAFAFF. In DNA, the CDR3 is TGTGCCAGCGGCAGGGGACGGGAGGCCTTCGCTTTCTTT. The chain has TRBV2 and TRBJ1-1; tentative D call: TRBD1 (6 bases). Trimming left V 8 bases short and J 11 bases short, with 21 bases between. Per the germline V gene, CDR1 is SNHLY and CDR2 is FYNNEI. The CDR3 totals 13 residues.